Shown below are 20 T cell receptor beta chains from a single sample sequenced in a study of T cell repertoires in cytomegalovirus infection. No antigen has been assigned to these receptors. From the reads, TCRdb called clonotypes with MiXCR, one entry per CDR3 protein. The sample has a few hundred thousand distinct CDR3 sequences, almost 40% seen once; the top ten hold around 48%. Sequencing used cultured PBMCs, obtained from culture after CMV antigen stimulation. The source of these receptors is a human donor in good health (CMV status not recorded). Some clones in this sample may be carry-over from other donors' samples.

V and J are TRBV7-6 and TRBJ2-1, with 15 bases identical to TRBD2. J was trimmed by 6 bases and V by 5 bases; bases with no gene match: 17. Germline CDR1 and CDR2: SGHVS and FNYEAQ. The CDR3 sequence is 20 residues long. CDR3 amino acids: CASSTSRRKTGLAGGNEQFF. In DNA form, the CDR3 reads TGTGCCAGCAGCACTAGTAGGAGGAAGACGGGACTAGCGGGGGGCAATGAGCAGTTCTTC.

The CDR3 DNA follows: TGTGCCATCAGCCCCTCCAGACAGAGGGGTTTTGGAGATACGCAGTATTTT. Residues: CAISPSRQRGFGDTQYF. This chain joins TRBV10-3 and TRBJ2-3; D might be TRBD1 or TRBD2, each matching 5 bases. The CDR3 contains 17 residues. Germline CDR1 and CDR2: ENHRY and SYGVKD. The V and J ends lost 6 bases and 5 bases respectively, with 24 bases between them.

This clonotype was observed a handful of times. This chain links TRBV12-3 or TRBV12-4 with TRBJ2-1; TRBD2 matches 7 bases. V was pared by 3 bases and J by 4 bases, with 9 bases of the junction left unmatched. This CDR3 comprises 16 residues. The CDR3 sequence: CASSFGGGTTYNEQFF. The CDR3 nucleotides read TGTGCCAGCAGTTTTGGCGGGGGAACGACTTACAATGAGCAGTTCTTC.

The chain links TRBV5-1 to TRBJ1-1; no firm D call. The length of the CDR3 is 14 residues. V was trimmed by 7 bases and J by 0 bases, leaving 13 bases between them. Looked up from germline, CDR1 is SGHRS and CDR2 is YFSETQ. The CDR3 here is CASAFGPMNTEAFF. The CDR3 coding sequence is TGCGCCAGCGCTTTCGGGCCAATGAACACTGAAGCTTTCTTT.

This clonotype appeared a few times. The chain links TRBV6-1 to TRBJ2-7; D is perhaps TRBD2 (5 bases). The CDR3 covers 15 residues. Looked up from germline, CDR1 is MNHNS and CDR2 is SASEGT. Trimming shortened V by 2 bases and J by 2 bases, and 13 bases separated the two germline ends. CDR3 nucleotides: TGTGCCAGCAGTGAATGGAGTAGCGCACCCTACGAGCAGTACTTC. Translating it yields CASSEWSSAPYEQYF.

The rearrangement uses TRBV7-2 and TRBJ2-1; the D gene could be TRBD1 or TRBD2 (5 bases each). V dropped 4 bases and J dropped 12 bases, with 16 bases sitting between them. This CDR3 is 13 amino acids long. Germline CDR1 SGHTA, CDR2 FQGNSA. In nucleotides, the CDR3 is TGTGCCAGCAGCTCGAGAGGGGCAAGGGGGCAGTTCTTC. Translation: CASSSRGARGQFF.

This clonotype was counted a few times. This chain uses TRBV7-8 with TRBJ1-5, with no clear D. This CDR3 is built from 11 residues. Per the germline V gene, CDR1 is SGHVS and CDR2 is FQNEAQ. Deletions cut 1 base from V and 10 bases from J, with 5 bases between. The CDR3, as DNA: TGTGCCAGCAGCTTAGAGGGACCCCAGCATTTT. It translates to CASSLEGPQHF. Combining the CDR3 with reference TRBV7-8 and TRBJ1-5 gives the whole variable domain GAGVSQSPRYKVAKRGQDVALRCDPISGHVSLFWYQQALGQGPEFLTYFQNEAQLDKSGLPSDRFFAERPEGSVSTLKIQRTQQEDSAVYLCASSLEGPQHFGDGTRLSIL.

A few counts support this clonotype. The chain carries TRBV6-2 or TRBV6-3 and TRBJ1-5; no firm D call. Per germline, CDR1 MNHEY and CDR2 SVGEGT. The CDR3 length is 14 residues. Trimming cost V 7 bases and J 0 bases, with 10 bases left between them. The CDR3 sequence is CASTRSTSNQPQHF. The DNA for the CDR3 is TGTGCCAGCACTAGAAGTACTAGCAATCAGCCCCAGCATTTT.

The chain is built from TRBV7-9 and TRBJ1-2; 7 positions match TRBD1. Germline values: CDR1 SEHNR, CDR2 FQNEAQ (reference sequence). The CDR3 runs to 12 residues. The V and J ends lost 11 bases and 4 bases, in that order; junction bases with no gene match: 7. CDR3 sequence (DNA): TGTGCCGCCCTGACAGGGCCCTATGGCTACACCTTC. Amino acids: CAALTGPYGYTF. Full variable domain (rest looked up from reference TRBV7-9 and TRBJ1-2): DTGVSQNPRHKITKRGQNVTFRCDPISEHNRLYWYRQTLGQGPEFLTYFQNEAQLEKSRLLSDRFSAERPKGSFSTLEIQRTEQGDSAMYLCAALTGPYGYTFGSGTRLTVV.

This clonotype was counted between two and nine times. The chain carries TRBV6-2 or TRBV6-3 and TRBJ2-1, with D possibly being TRBD1 (5 bases). The V end was cut by 0 bases, the J end by 7 bases, with 10 bases between. The CDR3 sequence is 14 residues long. The germline V gene encodes CDR1 MNHEY and CDR2 SVGEGT. The CDR3 DNA follows: TGTGCCAGCAGTTACTCACTCAGGGAAAATGAGCAGTTCTTC. It is translated as CASSYSLRENEQFF.

This clonotype has just a few counts. The rearrangement uses TRBV19 and TRBJ1-6, with D perhaps TRBD1 (5 bases). This CDR3 contains 14 residues. Trimming removed 5 bases at V and 14 bases at J, with 19 bases between. CDR1 is LNHDA and CDR2 is SQIVND in the germline V gene (reference sequence). CDR3 DNA: TGTGCCAGTAGTGCCGGGACGCCCGCCGGGTCCCTCCACTTT. Translated, it gives CASSAGTPAGSLHF.

The V gene is TRBV6-5, the J gene TRBJ2-2; D not certain. Germline CDR1 is MNHEY and CDR2 is SVGAGI. There are 13 residues in the CDR3. V was clipped by 5 bases and J by 4 bases, with 8 bases between them. The CDR3 protein is CASSRDPTGELFF. Here the CDR3 DNA reads TGTGCCAGCAGTAGAGACCCCACCGGGGAGCTGTTTTTT.

This clonotype was seen repeatedly, ten times or more. This chain uses TRBV7-2 with TRBJ2-3; D gene ambiguous. CDR3 length equals 14 residues. Germline V gene lookup returns CDR1 SGHTA and CDR2 FQGNSA. Trimming shortened V by 2 bases and J by 6 bases, and 12 bases separated the two germline ends. In DNA, the CDR3 is TGTGCCAGCAGCTTACGCGACTCCTACGATACGCAGTATTTT. This encodes CASSLRDSYDTQYF.

The J gene is TRBJ2-6, the V gene TRBV2; D is undetermined. This CDR3 spans 14 amino acids. V lost 4 bases and J 0 bases, leaving 4 bases between the germline ends. CDR1 and CDR2 from the germline V gene are SNHLY and FYNNEI. CDR3 residues: CASSAPSGANVLTF. As DNA, the CDR3 is TGTGCCAGCAGTGCGCCCTCTGGGGCCAACGTCCTGACTTTC.

V usage is TRBV6-2 or TRBV6-3 and J usage is TRBJ1-6, with a possible D match to TRBD1 (5 bases). Germline V gives CDR1 MNHEY, CDR2 SVGEGT. The germline V and J ends were trimmed by 2 bases and 4 bases, with 6 bases remaining between them. The CDR3 runs 14 residues. The CDR3 protein is CASSYGQYNSPLHF. The CDR3 nucleotides are TGTGCCAGCAGTTACGGACAATATAATTCACCCCTCCACTTT.

This clonotype was counted between two and nine times. The gene calls are TRBV6-1 and TRBJ2-7; D gene ambiguous. CDR3 length: 16 residues. Germline assignment: CDR1 MNHNS and CDR2 SASEGT. Between the trimmed V and J ends, which lost 2 bases and 4 bases, there was a span of 18 bases. The CDR3 DNA follows: TGTGCCAGCAGTGAACGTGGCGGCACGAGGTGGTACGAGCAGTACTTC. Translation gives CASSERGGTRWYEQYF.

This clonotype was picked up one time. The chain combines TRBV4-1 with TRBJ1-4, with 12 positions matching TRBD1. Germline values: CDR1 MGHRA, CDR2 YSYEKL. The CDR3 contains 16 residues. V dropped 1 base and J dropped 7; count of bases not matched to a gene: 4. As DNA, the CDR3 is TGCGCCAGCAGCCAAGCGGGACAGGGGGCCGGTGAAAAACTGTTTTTT. Its translation: CASSQAGQGAGEKLFF.

This clonotype was recorded once. The chain is built from TRBV5-1 and TRBJ2-5; 13 nucleotides match TRBD2. CDR1 is SGHRS and CDR2 is YFSETQ in the germline V gene. CDR3 size: 16 residues. After removal of 4 bases from V and 2 bases from J, the junction contained 5 bases not matched to a gene. The CDR3 DNA follows: TGCGCCAGCAGCACTGGACTAGCGGGGGTTCAAGAGACCCAGTACTTC. Translated: CASSTGLAGVQETQYF.

The V gene is TRBV6-2 or TRBV6-3, the J gene TRBJ2-1, with D perhaps being TRBD1 or TRBD2 (6 bases each). The CDR3 sequence is 13 residues long. Germline CDR1 and CDR2: MNHEY and SVGEGT. The germline V and J ends were trimmed by 8 bases and 7 bases, with 15 bases remaining between them. The CDR3 DNA reads TGTGCCAGCGCGAGGGGGGTCTTGAATGAGCAGTTCTTC. Amino acid sequence: CASARGVLNEQFF.

The chain has TRBV12-3 or TRBV12-4 and TRBJ2-5; D is unresolved. The CDR3 covers 16 residues. Trimming cost V 3 bases and J 1 base, with 15 bases left between them. CDR3 nucleotides: TGTGCCAGCAGTTTCAGGTCCCACGGCCCCCAAGAGACCCAGTACTTC. It specifies CASSFRSHGPQETQYF.